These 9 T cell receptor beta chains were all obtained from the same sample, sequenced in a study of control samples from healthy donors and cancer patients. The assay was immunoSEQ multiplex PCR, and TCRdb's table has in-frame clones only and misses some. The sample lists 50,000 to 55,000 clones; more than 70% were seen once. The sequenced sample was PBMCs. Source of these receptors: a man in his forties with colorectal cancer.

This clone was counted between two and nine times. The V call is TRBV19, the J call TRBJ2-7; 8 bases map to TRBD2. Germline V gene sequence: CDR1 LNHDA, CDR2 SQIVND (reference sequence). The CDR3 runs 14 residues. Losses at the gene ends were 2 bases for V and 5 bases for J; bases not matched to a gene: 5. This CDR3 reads CASSITSGRHEQYF. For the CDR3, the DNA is TGTGCCAGTAGTATAACTAGCGGAAGGCACGAGCAGTACTTC.

The chain's CDR3 is CASSESGWGSDNEQFF. The CDR3 DNA sequence: TGCGCCAGCAGTGAGTCGGGTTGGGGATCCGACAATGAGCAGTTCTTC. The chain employs TRBV10-2 and TRBJ2-1; D not resolved. The CDR3 spans 16 residues. Germline CDR1 reads WSHSY; CDR2 reads SAAADI. V was trimmed by 0 bases and J by 5 bases, leaving 14 bases between them.

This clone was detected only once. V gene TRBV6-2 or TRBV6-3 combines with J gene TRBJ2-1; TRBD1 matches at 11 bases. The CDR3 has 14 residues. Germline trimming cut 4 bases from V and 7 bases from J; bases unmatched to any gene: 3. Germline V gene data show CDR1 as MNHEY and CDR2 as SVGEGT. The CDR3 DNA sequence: TGTGCCAGCAGTTGGACAGGGGGCCGGAATGAGCAGTTCTTC. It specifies CASSWTGGRNEQFF.

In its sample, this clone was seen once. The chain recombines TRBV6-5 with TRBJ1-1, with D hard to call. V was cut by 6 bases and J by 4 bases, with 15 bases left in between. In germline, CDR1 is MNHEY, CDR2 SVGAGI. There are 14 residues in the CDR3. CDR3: CASSGSRKPTEAFF. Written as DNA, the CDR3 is TGTGCCAGCAGCGGTTCACGGAAACCCACTGAAGCTTTCTTT.

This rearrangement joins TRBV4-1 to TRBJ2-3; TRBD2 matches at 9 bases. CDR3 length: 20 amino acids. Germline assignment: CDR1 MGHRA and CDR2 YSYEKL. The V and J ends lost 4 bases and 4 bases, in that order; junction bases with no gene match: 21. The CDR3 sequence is CASSRPPVGDSGSKSDTQYF. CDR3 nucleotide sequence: TGCGCCAGCAGCCGACCGCCTGTGGGGGATAGCGGGAGTAAGTCAGATACGCAGTATTTT.

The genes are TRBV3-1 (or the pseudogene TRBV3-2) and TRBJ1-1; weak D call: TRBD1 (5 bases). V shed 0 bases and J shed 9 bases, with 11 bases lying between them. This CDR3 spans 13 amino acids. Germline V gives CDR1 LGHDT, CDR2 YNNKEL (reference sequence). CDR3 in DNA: TGTGCCAGCAGCCAAGATCTGGGGCAGCAAGCTTTCTTT. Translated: CASSQDLGQQAFF.

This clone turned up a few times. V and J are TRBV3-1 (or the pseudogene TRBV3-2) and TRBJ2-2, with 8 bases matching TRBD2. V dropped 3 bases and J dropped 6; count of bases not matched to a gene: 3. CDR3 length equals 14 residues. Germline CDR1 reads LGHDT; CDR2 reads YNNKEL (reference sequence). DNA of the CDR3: TGTGCCAGCAGCCAGACGGGAGGGTCCGGGGAGCTGTTTTTT. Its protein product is CASSQTGGSGELFF.

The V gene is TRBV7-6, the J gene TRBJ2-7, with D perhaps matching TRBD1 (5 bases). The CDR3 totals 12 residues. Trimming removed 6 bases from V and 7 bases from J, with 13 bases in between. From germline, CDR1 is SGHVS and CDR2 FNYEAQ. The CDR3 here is CASSSARGEQYF. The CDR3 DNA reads TGTGCCAGCAGTTCAGCTAGGGGAGAGCAGTACTTC.

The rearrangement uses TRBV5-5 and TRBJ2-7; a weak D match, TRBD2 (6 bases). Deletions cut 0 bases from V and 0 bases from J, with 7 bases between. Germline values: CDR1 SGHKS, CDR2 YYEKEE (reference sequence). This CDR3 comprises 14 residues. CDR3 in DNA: TGTGCCAGCAGCTTGGCCGGGAGCTCCTACGAGCAGTACTTC. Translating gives CASSLAGSSYEQYF.